Following are 5 T cell receptor beta chains from one sample sequenced in a study of post-analysis software for immune sequencing data. Unique molecular identifiers were present in the TCR beta cDNA libraries. TCRdb recomputed calls from the PCR reads with MiXCR, one row per CDR3 protein. Of around 770,000 distinct CDR3 sequences in the sample, more than 45% were seen once. No antigen has been identified for these receptors. Overall study results and limits: Patients carried 5 or 6 TRBV segments more frequently than controls did, and TRBV5-6, TRBV5-1 and TRBV20-1 were among them.

The sample comprised blood. Receptors originate from a girl between 10 and 17 years old with multiple sclerosis.

This rearrangement joins TRBV11-2 to TRBJ2-7; D might be TRBD1 or TRBD2, each matching 6 bases. This CDR3 has 18 amino acids. Between the trimmed V and J ends, which lost 1 base and 2 bases, there was a span of 21 bases. Per germline, CDR1 SGHAT and CDR2 FQNNGV. CDR3: CASSLVTPGARGPYEQYF. The CDR3 DNA sequence: TGTGCCAGCAGCTTAGTAACTCCAGGGGCCCGGGGGCCCTACGAGCAGTACTTC.

The chain employs TRBV6-2 or TRBV6-3 and TRBJ1-1, with 7 positions matching TRBD1. This CDR3 comprises 13 residues. With V trimmed by 10 bases and J by 7 bases, 12 bases remained unmatched. CDR1 is MNHEY and CDR2 is SVGEGT in the germline V gene. CDR3 DNA sequence: TGTGCCACCGGGGGACAGCTGACTAATGAAGCTTTCTTT. As protein: CATGGQLTNEAFF.

The chain couples TRBV10-3 to TRBJ1-6, with 8 bases aligning to TRBD1. CDR1 is ENHRY and CDR2 is SYGVKD in the germline V gene. This CDR3 is built from 15 residues. The J segment lost 10 bases and the V segment lost 6 bases, leaving 11 bases of the junction unmatched. DNA of the CDR3: TGTGCCATCAGCTCTGACAGGGGCCTTGGGTCACCCCTCCACTTT. This sequence encodes CAISSDRGLGSPLHF.

The rearrangement uses TRBV5-1 and TRBJ2-7; 7 bases align to TRBD2. The closer fit of TRBJ2-5 to the DNA end suggests the J call may be wrong. CDR1 and CDR2 from the germline V gene are SGHRS and YFSETQ. The CDR3 is 14 amino acids. CDR3 loop: CASSGRADGETQYF. Here the CDR3 DNA reads TGCGCCAGCAGCGGGAGGGCCGACGGAGAGACCCAGTACTTC.

The chain employs TRBV7-2 and TRBJ2-7; D is possibly TRBD2 (6 bases). The germline V and J ends were trimmed by 5 bases and 3 bases, with 20 bases remaining between them. The CDR3 is 16 residues long. The germline V gene encodes CDR1 SGHTA and CDR2 FQGNSA. The CDR3 loop is CASSVDPGTPLYEQYF. The CDR3 DNA reads as TGTGCCAGCAGCGTAGACCCCGGGACTCCCCTCTACGAGCAGTACTTC.